This entry lists 29 T cell receptor beta chains sequenced from one sample in a study of identical twins. A single record per CDR3 protein comes from TCRdb applying MiXCR to the 5' RACE reads. The sample has 1.5 million to 2 million distinct CDR3 sequences; about 30% are singletons. Material: cord blood. The receptors here all came from a newborn girl in good health.

This clonotype was picked up a small number of times. The rearrangement links TRBV27 to TRBJ2-7, with 10 bases identical to TRBD1. V lost 0 bases to trimming and J lost 3 bases; unmatched junction nucleotides: 11. Germline assignment: CDR1 MNHEY and CDR2 SMNVEV (reference sequence). The CDR3 is 18 amino acids. CDR3 sequence reads: CASSLSLLPGQGNYEQYF. The CDR3 DNA reads TGTGCCAGCAGTTTATCCCTATTACCGGGACAGGGGAACTACGAGCAGTACTTC.

The table lists this clonotype with a count of one. This chain links TRBV2 with TRBJ2-2; 8 nucleotides line up with TRBD1. The V segment lost 3 bases and the J segment 7 bases; nucleotides outside the gene matches: 10. CDR3 length: 16 residues. Germline values: CDR1 SNHLY, CDR2 FYNNEI. CDR3 coding DNA: TGTGCCAGCAGTGACGGGTCAGGGGGCAAGGGCGGGGAGCTGTTTTTT. Translated, it gives CASSDGSGGKGGELFF.

This chain connects TRBV18 to TRBJ1-5; D not certain. The V end was cut by 5 bases, the J end by 3 bases, with 14 bases between. The CDR3 totals 15 residues. From germline, CDR1 is KGHSH and CDR2 LQKENI. The CDR3 reads CASSESAGFNQPQHF. The CDR3 nucleotides read TGTGCCAGCTCAGAAAGTGCGGGTTTCAATCAGCCCCAGCATTTT.

V gene TRBV12-3 or TRBV12-4 combines with J gene TRBJ1-5; D is possibly TRBD1 (5 bases). The ends were cut back, 7 bases at V and 0 bases at J, with 16 bases in the middle. CDR3 length equals 16 residues. CDR3 loop: CASNTTARGSNQPQHF. The CDR3 DNA sequence: TGTGCCAGCAACACGACAGCGAGGGGTAGCAATCAGCCCCAGCATTTT.

V usage is TRBV2 and J usage is TRBJ1-5; the D gene is possibly TRBD1 (5 bases). CDR3 length: 15 amino acids. V dropped 7 bases and J dropped 1 base, with 14 bases sitting between them. The germline V gene encodes CDR1 SNHLY and CDR2 FYNNEI. DNA of the CDR3: TGTGCCAGCAACGCAGGGCTTCGCAGCAATCAGCCCCAGCATTTT. It codes for CASNAGLRSNQPQHF.

This chain links TRBV6-1 with TRBJ2-7; TRBD2 agrees at 9 bases. The CDR3 runs to 14 residues. Germline V lookup: CDR1 MNHNS, CDR2 SASEGT. The V and J ends lost 6 bases and 3 bases, in that order; junction bases with no gene match: 6. The DNA for the CDR3 is TGTGCCAGCAGGCCTAGCGGGATGGGCTACGAGCAGTACTTC. Translation gives CASRPSGMGYEQYF.

This rearrangement joins TRBV27 to TRBJ2-7; D perhaps matches TRBD2 (5 bases). V lost 6 bases and J 0 bases, leaving 9 bases between the germline ends. Germline V gene lookup returns CDR1 MNHEY and CDR2 SMNVEV (reference sequence). The CDR3 runs to 13 residues. CDR3 coding DNA: TGTGCCAGCAGAAAGCGGTCCTCCTACGAGCAGTACTTC. Its translation is CASRKRSSYEQYF.

This clonotype showed up many times. V usage is TRBV4-1 and J usage is TRBJ2-7; TRBD2 matches 8 bases. The CDR3 is made up of 16 amino acids. Looked up from germline, CDR1 is MGHRA and CDR2 is YSYEKL. The V gene end was trimmed by 0 bases and the J gene end by 3 bases; junction bases not matched to a gene: 7. CDR3 in DNA: TGCGCCAGCAGCCAAGATAATCCTAGCGGGCTCTACGAGCAGTACTTC. This gives the protein CASSQDNPSGLYEQYF.

The J gene is TRBJ1-1, the V gene TRBV20-1; D not certain. In germline, CDR1 is DFQATT, CDR2 SNEGSKA (reference sequence). Trimming took off 0 bases at V and 10 bases at J, with 18 bases between the two ends. The CDR3 has 14 amino acids. The CDR3 here is CSARDRISGWGAFF. For the CDR3, the DNA is TGCAGTGCTAGAGATCGTATATCGGGATGGGGAGCTTTCTTT.

This clonotype occurred a few times. The chain joins TRBV20-1 to TRBJ2-5, with 8 nucleotides matching TRBD1. The CDR3 has 17 amino acids. Germline assignment: CDR1 DFQATT and CDR2 SNEGSKA (reference sequence). V lost 0 bases, J lost 5 bases, and 14 bases stayed unmatched. Written as DNA, the CDR3 is TGCAGTGCTAGAGAGAAATGGAGGGACAGGTGGGGGGAGACCCAGTACTTC. Protein product: CSAREKWRDRWGETQYF.

There are a few counts of this clonotype. V gene TRBV12-3 or TRBV12-4 combines with J gene TRBJ1-4; TRBD1 is a possible D gene (6 bases). The CDR3 has 15 residues. V was trimmed by 3 bases and J by 7 bases, leaving 15 bases between them. In nucleotides, the CDR3 is TGTGCCAGCAGTTTTAGACACCCCAGGGGTGAAAAACTGTTTTTT. This translates into CASSFRHPRGEKLFF.

The V gene is TRBV11-2, the J gene TRBJ2-1, with 7 bases that match TRBD2. Germline V gives CDR1 SGHAT, CDR2 FQNNGV. V lost 5 bases to trimming and J lost 4 bases; unmatched junction nucleotides: 26. The CDR3 runs 21 residues. The CDR3 DNA sequence: TGTGCCAGCAGCCTCTCTCGGTTGAGTTTACGTTCCCCGGGAGGATACAATGAGCAGTTCTTC. Encoded protein: CASSLSRLSLRSPGGYNEQFF.

The V and J genes are TRBV5-6 and TRBJ2-4; 9 bases align to TRBD2. The J call may not be correct, given that the DNA end is closer to TRBJ2-7. Germline loops: CDR1 SGHDT, CDR2 YYEEEE. The CDR3 consists of 15 residues. For the CDR3, the DNA is TGTGCCAGCAGCCTTGGGACTAGCAGATGCTACGAGCAGTACTTC. This encodes CASSLGTSRCYEQYF.

The chain couples TRBV12-3 or TRBV12-4 to TRBJ2-6; 7 nucleotides agree with TRBD2. This CDR3 is built from 17 residues. With V trimmed by 2 bases and J by 4 bases, 8 bases remained unmatched. The CDR3 loop reads CASSLSWGGTGANVLTF. The CDR3 DNA sequence: TGTGCCAGCAGTTTATCCTGGGGGGGAACCGGGGCCAACGTCCTGACTTTC.

This clonotype was recorded a few times. One end of the junction is discordant with germline, which a read error may explain. J is TRBJ2-3 and V is TRBV7-7, with D possibly TRBD2 on 5 matching bases. The CDR3 loop spans 15 amino acids. Germline CDR1 reads SSHAT; CDR2 reads FNYEAQ (reference sequence). In DNA form, the CDR3 reads TGTGCTAGCAGCCGCACGCTACTAGAGGCAGATACGCAGTATTTT. This gives the protein CASSRTLLEADTQYF.

This clonotype showed up just a few times. This chain connects TRBV7-6 to TRBJ1-4; unclear D gene. Germline-derived CDR1 and CDR2 are SGHVS and FNYEAQ. Trimming shortened V by 5 bases and J by 5 bases, and 15 bases separated the two germline ends. The CDR3 totals 15 residues. CDR3 sequence reads: CASSPPSGGNEKLFF. The CDR3 nucleotides are TGTGCCAGCAGCCCCCCATCGGGAGGCAATGAAAAACTGTTTTTT. The variable domain in full, with the rest retrieved from reference TRBV7-6 and TRBJ1-4, is GAGVSQSPRYKVTKRGQDVALRCDPISGHVSLYWYRQALGQGPEFLTYFNYEAQQDKSGLPNDRFSAERPEGSISTLTIQRTEQRDSAMYRCASSPPSGGNEKLFFGSGTQLSVL.

This clonotype appeared a few times. This chain joins TRBV5-1 and TRBJ2-7; possible D gene TRBD1, 6 bases. The CDR3 loop spans 14 amino acids. CDR1 is SGHRS, CDR2 YFSETQ, per germline. The V and J ends lost 2 bases and 3 bases respectively, with 12 bases between them. The CDR3 is CASSFNREFYEQYF. The CDR3 DNA follows: TGCGCCAGCAGCTTCAACAGGGAATTCTACGAGCAGTACTTC.

This clonotype showed up just a few times. The rearrangement joins TRBV20-1 to TRBJ2-7; 10 nucleotides match TRBD2. J lost 5 bases, V lost 3 bases, and 7 bases had no gene match. The CDR3 has 14 amino acids. Germline CDR1 reads DFQATT; CDR2 reads SNEGSKA (reference sequence). CDR3 residues: CSASHLAGAHEQYF. CDR3 bases: TGCAGTGCTAGCCACCTAGCGGGGGCCCACGAGCAGTACTTC.

This clonotype was picked up one time. The chain recombines TRBV5-8 with TRBJ1-1; D gene unclear. The germline V and J ends were trimmed by 4 bases and 0 bases, with 10 bases remaining between them. The CDR3 runs 14 residues. From germline, CDR1 is SGHTS and CDR2 YDEGEE. CDR3 coding DNA: TGTGCCAGCAGCGGGGTGGCGATGAACACTGAAGCTTTCTTT. It translates to CASSGVAMNTEAFF.

This CDR3 reads CASSFLGVGPNYGYTF. The DNA of the CDR3 is TGTGCCAGCAGTTTCTTGGGGGTCGGGCCTAACTATGGCTACACCTTC. The chain combines TRBV28 with TRBJ1-2; D might be TRBD1 (5 bases). Germline assignment: CDR1 MDHEN and CDR2 SYDVKM. Trimming took 3 bases from V and 0 from J, leaving 14 bases between them. The CDR3 runs to 16 residues.

Only a few counts were recorded for this clonotype. The rearrangement links TRBV20-1 to TRBJ2-7; 10 nucleotides line up with TRBD2. The V gene end was trimmed by 5 bases and the J gene end by 3 bases; junction bases not matched to a gene: 10. Germline V CDR1 and CDR2: DFQATT, SNEGSKA (reference sequence). The CDR3 sequence is 15 residues long. CDR3 loop: CSAAPRTSGDYEQYF. The CDR3, as DNA: TGCAGTGCTGCCCCCCGGACTAGCGGAGACTACGAGCAGTACTTC.

This clonotype was recorded a few times. The chain joins TRBV10-3 to TRBJ1-1; 7 nucleotides match TRBD1. V was clipped by 6 bases and J by 1 base; unmatched bases: 5. Germline assignment: CDR1 ENHRY and CDR2 SYGVKD. This CDR3 has 14 residues. The CDR3 nucleotides read TGTGCCATCAGCAGACAGGGAAAGAACACTGAAGCTTTCTTT. Amino acids: CAISRQGKNTEAFF.

The table lists this clonotype with a few counts. The V and J genes are TRBV20-1 and TRBJ2-7; TRBD2 is a possible D gene (5 bases). Trimming shortened V by 3 bases and J by 6 bases, and 18 bases separated the two germline ends. The CDR3 runs 14 residues. Per the germline V gene, CDR1 is DFQATT and CDR2 is SNEGSKA (reference sequence). CDR3 bases: TGCAGTGCTAGTGCCCTACTACTAGAGGGCGAGCAGTACTTC. This translates into CSASALLLEGEQYF.

The chain carries TRBV28 and TRBJ2-7; D is unclear. Trimming left V 10 bases short and J 0 bases short, with 16 bases between. The CDR3 length is 14 residues. Germline V gives CDR1 MDHEN, CDR2 SYDVKM. CDR3 in DNA: TGTGCCACCCGGCCGGGTCCGAGCTCCTACGAGCAGTACTTC. This sequence encodes CATRPGPSSYEQYF. Full variable domain (remainder filled in from reference TRBV28 and TRBJ2-7): DVKVTQSSRYLVKRTGEKVFLECVQDMDHENMFWYRQDPGLGLRLIYFSYDVKMKEKGDIPEGYSVSREKKERFSLILESASTNQTSMYLCATRPGPSSYEQYFGPGTRLTVT.

This clonotype has just a few counts. The V and J genes are TRBV20-1 and TRBJ2-3; 7 nucleotides match TRBD2. CDR1 and CDR2 (germline): DFQATT, SNEGSKA (reference sequence). This CDR3 comprises 13 residues. Unmatched junction bases numbered 3, after V lost 6 bases and J lost 0 bases. As DNA, the CDR3 is TGCAGTGCGGGAGGGTATAGCACAGATACGCAGTATTTT. This encodes CSAGGYSTDTQYF.

The V and J genes are TRBV7-9 and TRBJ2-3; either TRBD1 or TRBD2 may fit D (5 bases each). The germline V gene encodes CDR1 SEHNR and CDR2 FQNEAQ (reference sequence). CDR3 length: 16 amino acids. The V end was cut by 7 bases, the J end by 5 bases, with 22 bases between. CDR3 sequence: CASNYRTLSVQDTQYF. The CDR3 nucleotides are TGTGCCAGCAACTACAGGACTCTATCGGTTCAAGATACGCAGTATTTT. The full variable domain, completed using reference TRBV7-9 and TRBJ2-3, is DTGVSQNPRHKITKRGQNVTFRCDPISEHNRLYWYRQTLGQGPEFLTYFQNEAQLEKSRLLSDRFSAERPKGSFSTLEIQRTEQGDSAMYLCASNYRTLSVQDTQYFGPGTRLTVL.

The chain has TRBV4-1 and TRBJ2-2, with TRBD2 identical over 8 bases. Germline trimming cut 2 bases from V and 1 base from J; bases unmatched to any gene: 0. The CDR3 runs to 15 residues. Germline V CDR1 and CDR2: MGHRA, YSYEKL. The CDR3: CASSQSGGNTGELFF. CDR3 DNA sequence: TGCGCCAGCAGCCAAAGCGGGGGGAACACCGGGGAGCTGTTTTTT.

This clonotype appeared many times. This chain joins TRBV7-9 and TRBJ2-7; 8 bases line up with TRBD2. CDR3 length equals 14 residues. The V segment lost 6 bases and the J segment 0 bases; nucleotides outside the gene matches: 4. CDR1 and CDR2 (germline): SEHNR, FQNEAQ (reference sequence). CDR3 protein: CASSYGLASYEQYF. The CDR3 DNA reads as TGTGCCAGCAGTTACGGACTAGCCTCCTACGAGCAGTACTTC.

The chain is built from TRBV4-1 and TRBJ1-2; D is undetermined. Germline V gives CDR1 MGHRA, CDR2 YSYEKL. CDR3 length: 14 amino acids. V was clipped by 5 bases and J by 5 bases, with 15 bases between them. CDR3 bases: TGCGCCAGCAGCTTGAAAAATGAGCCTTATGGCTACACCTTC. This gives the protein CASSLKNEPYGYTF.